Listed below are T cell receptor beta chains from one sample, sequenced in a study of OX40 agonist ivuxolimab in advanced cancers. Libraries were prepared by immunoSEQ multiplex PCR; TCRdb keeps only in-frame clonotypes and omits some of them. Counted here are 70,000 to 85,000 clones, roughly 83% occurring once; the ten biggest clones make up less than 2.5%. The specimen was CD4+ or CD8+ T cells sorted from blood, collected in a trial of the OX40 agonist ivuxolimab. All receptors derive from an adult with an advanced solid tumor such as melanoma, head and neck, liver or kidney cancer. The CDR3 runs from the conserved cysteine through the conserved F or W. D genes are given only for firm matches. Part of the rows lack a size; the others show once, few, many or a class for expanded clones.

size	J	D	V	DNA	CDR3
once	TRBJ1-1	.	TRBV6-5	TGTGCCAGCAGTTACAGGGGCAGGAGGGAAGCTTTCTTT	CASSYRGRREAFF
.	TRBJ2-3	.	TRBV5-1	TGCGCCAGCAGCCCTTGGGGGGCAGAGAGCACAGATACGCAGTATTTT	CASSPWGAESTDTQYF
.	TRBJ2-1	.	TRBV7-9	TGTGCCAGCAGCTTAACAGGGTCCCTCAATGAGCAGTTCTTC	CASSLTGSLNEQFF
.	TRBJ1-1	.	TRBV5-1	TGCGCCAGCAGCTTGGTGTCGGTGGACACTGAAGCTTTCTTT	CASSLVSVDTEAFF
.	TRBJ2-7	TRBD2	TRBV18	TGTGCCAGCTCACCCCCTATAGCGGGGGGTACCTACGAGCAGTACTTC	CASSPPIAGGTYEQYF
few	TRBJ1-4	.	TRBV19	TGTGCCAGTAGTCCCTGGGGGGTATCAACTAATGAAAAACTGTTTTTT	CASSPWGVSTNEKLFF
.	TRBJ1-5	.	TRBV19	TGTGCCAGTAACTACAGGGACCCCTTTCAGCCCCAGCATTTT	CASNYRDPFQPQHF
once	TRBJ1-2	.	TRBV7-9	TGTGCCAGCAGCCGGTCACAGGCTAAAACTAACTATGGCTACACCTTC	CASSRSQAKTNYGYTF
.	TRBJ2-7	.	TRBV6-1	TGTGCCAGCAGTGAAGCGAGGGAGCAGTACTTC	CASSEAREQYF
.	TRBJ1-2	.	TRBV6-5	TGTGCCAGCAGCCCCTCCCCAGGGGCCTATGGCTACACCTTC	CASSPSPGAYGYTF
.	TRBJ1-2	.	TRBV11-2	TGTGCCAGCAGCTTAGGACAGAACTATGGCTACACCTTC	CASSLGQNYGYTF
.	TRBJ2-1	.	TRBV7-9	TGTGCCAGCAGCGTAGGTGGTGAGCAGTTCTTC	CASSVGGEQFF
.	TRBJ2-7	TRBD2	TRBV10-3	TGTGCCATCAGTGGCTGGACTAGCCCTTACGAGCAGTACTTC	CAISGWTSPYEQYF
.	TRBJ2-5	TRBD1	TRBV5-4	TGTGCCAGCAGCTCGGGACAGAACCAAGAGACCCAGTACTTC	CASSSGQNQETQYF
once	TRBJ2-7	.	TRBV11-2	TGTGCCAGCAGCGAGAGCACAGTTCTCTCCTACGAGCAGTACTTC	CASSESTVLSYEQYF